What follows are 14 T cell receptor beta chains derived from one specimen sequenced in a study of Graves' ophthalmopathy and Graves' hyperthyroidism. Amplification of the TCR beta CDR3 regions used RNA transcripts (as template). The first-round RT-PCR employed HTBI primers together with the Qiagen OneStep RT-PCR kit. A multiplex PCR was then performed as the second round. TCRdb reanalysed the multiplex PCR reads using MiXCR and keeps one entry per CDR3 protein. The data hold 600,000 to 700,000 distinct CDR3 sequences, with about 41% observed a single time. The sequenced material came from peripheral blood. These receptors came from an adult man with Graves' ophthalmopathy.

This clonotype was counted many times. The rearrangement links TRBV13 to TRBJ1-2; possibly TRBD1 for D (6 bases). The CDR3 is 13 residues long. Germline V gene lookup returns CDR1 PRHDT and CDR2 FYEKMQ (reference sequence). Trimming removed 0 bases from V and 6 bases from J, with 8 bases in between. CDR3 nucleotide sequence: TGTGCCAGCAGCTTAGGGCCAGGGGATGGCTACACCTTC. Residues: CASSLGPGDGYTF.

This clonotype was recorded at least ten times. The gene calls are TRBV13 and TRBJ1-1; D not certain. Germline CDR1 PRHDT, CDR2 FYEKMQ (reference sequence). The CDR3 extends over 12 amino acids. The ends were cut back, 6 bases at V and 7 bases at J, with 12 bases in the middle. The CDR3 spells CASSLGSLEAFF. In DNA, the CDR3 is TGTGCCAGCAGTTTGGGCAGCCTTGAAGCTTTCTTT. Combining the CDR3 with reference TRBV13 and TRBJ1-1 gives the whole variable domain AAGVIQSPRHLIKEKRETATLKCYPIPRHDTVYWYQQGPGQDPQFLISFYEKMQSDKGSIPDRFSAQQFSDYHSELNMSSLELGDSALYFCASSLGSLEAFFGQGTRLTVV.

This clonotype was seen only a few times. The chain combines TRBV5-4 with TRBJ2-7, with D unclear. The V gene lost 5 bases and the J gene lost 0 bases, with 6 bases spanning the gap. Germline assignment: CDR1 SGHNT and CDR2 YYREEE (reference sequence). The CDR3 loop spans 12 amino acids. CDR3 in DNA: TGTGCCAGCAGTCGACCCTCCTACGAGCAGTACTTC. The encoded protein is CASSRPSYEQYF.

Many counts were recorded for this clonotype. The rearrangement uses TRBV5-8 and TRBJ2-5, with D possibly matching TRBD2 (7 bases). V was cut by 1 base and J by 3 bases, with 10 bases left in between. This CDR3 is 14 amino acids long. Per the germline V gene, CDR1 is SGHTS and CDR2 is YDEGEE. The DNA of the CDR3 is TGTGCCAGCAGCTTGCGGGGGGCCAAAGAGACCCAGTACTTC. Protein product: CASSLRGAKETQYF.

This clonotype was observed a handful of times. The chain couples TRBV27 to TRBJ2-5; 8 nucleotides line up with TRBD2. The trim removed 1 base at V and 3 bases at J, leaving 4 bases unmatched. Germline-derived CDR1 and CDR2 are MNHEY and SMNVEV (reference sequence). The CDR3 contains 15 residues. CDR3 coding DNA: TGTGCCAGCAGTTTATGGCTAGCGGGTAAAGAGACCCAGTACTTC. This codes for CASSLWLAGKETQYF.

This sequence joins TRBV11-2 and TRBJ1-5, with D tentatively TRBD1 (6 bases). This CDR3 has 13 residues. Germline loops: CDR1 SGHAT, CDR2 FQNNGV. CDR3 loop: CAMEGGSNQPQHF. CDR3 DNA: TGTGCAATGGAGGGGGGTAGCAATCAGCCCCAGCATTTT.

This clonotype was found a few times. The rearrangement joins TRBV11-3 to TRBJ2-2; 8 bases map to TRBD1. The CDR3 is 15 amino acids. The germline CDR1 and CDR2 sequences are SGHNT and YENEEA. With 3 bases clipped from V and 6 bases from J, the junction kept 6 bases outside the gene matches. CDR3 DNA: TGTGCCAGCAGCTTGACAGGGGCGTTTCCCGGGGAGCTGTTTTTT. Its translation is CASSLTGAFPGELFF.

This clonotype has a count of ten or more. Possible read error: a much larger clone is one base away. V gene TRBV7-9 combines with J gene TRBJ2-5; D uncertain. This CDR3 is built from 11 residues. Germline V gene lookup returns CDR1 SEHNR and CDR2 FQNEAQ (reference sequence). V gave up 6 bases and J gave up 4 bases, with 6 bases separating them. DNA of the CDR3: TGTGCCAGCAGTCGCGTAGAGACCCAGTACTTC. This translates into CASSRVETQYF.

This clonotype was seen only a few times. The final CDR3 position lacks the conserved phenylalanine or tryptophan, pointing to a likely read error. Because the CDR3's place on the DNA is in doubt, the DNA is left out and the CDR3 is given as listed by TCRdb. V is TRBV7-3 and J is TRBJ1-4; TRBD1 reflects the table's D call only, with no check against the DNA. Germline CDR1 is SGHTA and CDR2 is FQGTGA. The CDR3 is 9 amino acids long, termini counted. The CDR3 reads CASSNTGTG.

The chain has TRBV2 and TRBJ2-2, with 13 bases matching TRBD2. Germline V gene lookup returns CDR1 SNHLY and CDR2 FYNNEI. The length of the CDR3 is 19 residues. The V segment lost 5 bases and the J segment 0 bases; nucleotides outside the gene matches: 9. CDR3 bases: TGTGCCAGCAGTTACCGACTAGCGGGGGGAGGGGCGAACACCGGGGAGCTGTTTTTT. This sequence encodes CASSYRLAGGGANTGELFF. The variable domain in full, with the rest retrieved from reference TRBV2 and TRBJ2-2, is EPEVTQTPSHQVTQMGQEVILRCVPISNHLYFYWYRQILGQKVEFLVSFYNNEISEKSEIFDDQFSVERPDGSNFTLKIRSTKLEDSAMYFCASSYRLAGGGANTGELFFGEGSRLTVL.

The chain is built from TRBV9 and TRBJ1-6, with 7 bases identical to TRBD1. The CDR3 spans 16 residues. The trim removed 3 bases at V and 6 bases at J, leaving 9 bases unmatched. Germline V gene data show CDR1 as SGDLS and CDR2 as YYNGEE. CDR3 amino acids: CASSARDSWPNSPLHF. In DNA form, the CDR3 reads TGTGCCAGCAGCGCCCGGGACAGCTGGCCTAATTCACCCCTCCACTTT.

V usage is TRBV5-1 and J usage is TRBJ2-7; TRBD1 aligns across 10 bases. Germline V gene lookup returns CDR1 SGHRS and CDR2 YFSETQ. The ends lost 0 bases at V and 6 bases at J; junction bases unmatched: 3. This CDR3 contains 14 residues. This chain's CDR3 is CASSLGTGGIEQYF. The CDR3 DNA is TGCGCCAGCAGCTTGGGGACAGGGGGTATCGAGCAGTACTTC.

This clonotype was counted many times. V usage is TRBV15 and J usage is TRBJ2-7; 10 bases fit TRBD2. The CDR3 runs 16 residues. The V gene's germline CDR1 is LNHNV and CDR2 YYDKDF (reference sequence). Trimming cost V 2 bases and J 5 bases; bases outside gene matches: 9. CDR3 sequence (DNA): TGTGCCACCAGCAGATTTCTAGCGGGAGTTCTCGACGAGCAGTACTTC. Amino acid sequence: CATSRFLAGVLDEQYF.

This clonotype showed up many times. V usage is TRBV20-1 and J usage is TRBJ1-1; D might be TRBD1 (6 bases). Between the trimmed V and J ends, which lost 0 bases and 6 bases, there was a span of 17 bases. This CDR3 contains 15 residues. CDR1 and CDR2 from the germline V gene are DFQATT and SNEGSKA (reference sequence). The CDR3 nucleotides read TGCAGTGCTAGAGATAGGGACAAGGGTTCGTCTGAAGCTTTCTTT. Translated: CSARDRDKGSSEAFF.